A single sample is the source of the 2 T cell receptor beta chains below, sequenced in a study of cytotoxic CD8 clonotypes in ibrutinib-treated CLL. The method was immunoSEQ multiplex PCR; TCRdb's version includes in-frame clones alone and lacks a portion of them. Among 20,000 to 25,000 clones listed, about 64% were seen once. Sequencing used PBMCs, obtained after 24 months of ibrutinib treatment. Receptors originate from a human donor with chronic lymphocytic leukemia.

The V gene is TRBV29-1, the J gene TRBJ2-3, with 7 bases matching TRBD1. Germline loops: CDR1 SQVTM, CDR2 ANQGSEA. With 3 bases clipped from V and 0 bases from J, the junction kept 6 bases outside the gene matches. CDR3 length equals 15 residues. The CDR3 DNA is TGCAGCGTTGAGCGGACAGGCCCCAGCACAGATACGCAGTATTTT. Its protein is CSVERTGPSTDTQYF.

CDR3 amino acids: CASSVDRIYGYTF. For the CDR3, the DNA is TGTGCCAGTAGTGTGGACAGAATCTATGGCTACACCTTC. This chain links TRBV19 with TRBJ1-2; the D gene is possibly TRBD1 (6 bases). The germline V gene encodes CDR1 LNHDA and CDR2 SQIVND (reference sequence). Trimming left V 5 bases short and J 4 bases short, with 11 bases between. The CDR3 is made up of 13 amino acids.